A selection of T cell receptor beta chains follows, all from one sample in a study of cytomegalovirus exposure and HLA in healthy donors. The protocol was immunoSEQ multiplex PCR, while the TCRdb copy is restricted to in-frame clones and leaves out a portion. The profile shows 130,000 or so clones, around 82% of them singletons. Material for sequencing was PBMCs. The origin of the receptors is a man aged 18 to 29 in good health and CMV-seropositive. CDR3s include the opening cysteine and the closing phenylalanine or tryptophan. Each record gives: J gene, D gene, clone size, CDR3 length, V gene, CDR3 protein, CDR3 DNA. A D gene is named only where the DNA matches it firmly. Rows give clone size only sometimes, using once, few, many, or a class for an expanded clone.

>TRBJ2-5|-|-|11|TRBV2
CASTMKETQYF
TGTGCCAGCACTATGAAAGAGACCCAGTACTTC
>TRBJ1-4|-|-|16|TRBV6-1
CASSGRAGSGAEKLFF
TGTGCCAGCAGTGGACGGGCAGGGAGCGGGGCCGAAAAACTGTTTTTT
>TRBJ2-7|-|-|14|TRBV4-2
CASAFRDTSYEQYF
TGTGCCAGCGCCTTCCGGGACACCTCCTACGAGCAGTACTTC
>TRBJ1-1|TRBD1|-|17|TRBV7-9
CASSETGGAFDPTEAFF
TGTGCCAGCAGTGAGACAGGGGGCGCGTTTGACCCCACTGAAGCTTTCTTT
>TRBJ1-4|TRBD1|-|14|TRBV19
CASTDRAVGEKLFF
TGTGCCAGTACAGACAGGGCTGTAGGAGAAAAACTGTTTTTT
>TRBJ2-5|-|few|17|TRBV5-1
CASSLTSSAAFPETQYF
TGCGCCAGCAGCCTAACTAGCTCGGCTGCGTTTCCAGAGACCCAGTACTTC
>TRBJ1-2|-|-|13|TRBV28
CASGTGTAYGYTF
TGTGCCAGCGGGACCGGGACTGCCTATGGCTACACCTTC
>TRBJ2-3|TRBD1|-|15|TRBV28
CASSFGTGGEDTQYF
TGTGCCAGCAGTTTTGGGACAGGGGGCGAAGATACGCAGTATTTT
>TRBJ2-7|-|-|16|TRBV28
CASSLEDTGIYYEQYF
TGTGCCAGCAGTTTGGAAGACACAGGGATCTATTACGAGCAGTACTTC
>TRBJ2-1|-|-|12|TRBV6-7
CASRDLYNEQFF
TGTGCCAGCCGAGACTTGTACAATGAGCAGTTCTTC
>TRBJ2-1|-|-|12|TRBV2
CASTAIEVGQFF
TGTGCCAGCACCGCCATAGAGGTTGGGCAGTTCTTC
>TRBJ2-3|-|-|14|TRBV6-5
CASTAGWGTDTQYF
TGTGCCAGCACGGCAGGTTGGGGCACAGATACGCAGTATTTT
>TRBJ1-1|TRBD1|few|16|TRBV18
CASSPGLGGSDTEAFF
TGTGCCAGCTCACCAGGGTTAGGGGGCAGCGACACTGAAGCTTTCTTT
>TRBJ2-2|-|few|14|TRBV6-5
CASSFGGFPGELFF
TGTGCCAGCAGTTTCGGCGGGTTCCCCGGGGAGCTGTTTTTT
>TRBJ1-1|-|medium-sized|11|TRBV20-1
CSATPQTEAFF
TGCAGTGCCACCCCGCAGACTGAAGCTTTCTTT
>TRBJ2-6|TRBD2|-|17|TRBV27
CASSRAGGSSGANVLTF
TGTGCCAGCAGTAGAGCGGGGGGGAGTTCTGGGGCCAACGTCCTGACTTTC
>TRBJ1-6|TRBD1|-|15|TRBV27
CASSLATGLFTPLHF
TGTGCCAGCAGTTTAGCGACAGGGCTCTTTACACCCCTCCACTTT
>TRBJ2-3|-|-|15|TRBV6-6
CASSYKRQITDTQYF
TGTGCCAGCAGTTACAAGCGACAGATCACAGATACGCAGTATTTT
>TRBJ1-5|-|few|16|TRBV10-3
CAISEGLLSLNQPQHF
TGTGCCATCAGTGAGGGACTCCTCTCCCTAAATCAGCCCCAGCATTTT
>TRBJ2-2|-|-|17|TRBV4-1
CASSQAFLAVPTGELFF
TGCGCCAGCAGCCAAGCGTTCTTAGCGGTCCCGACCGGGGAGCTGTTTTTT
>TRBJ1-5|TRBD1|-|15|TRBV6-5
CASRQGQSKGQPQHF
TGTGCCAGCAGACAGGGACAGTCAAAGGGTCAGCCCCAGCATTTT
>TRBJ1-4|TRBD1|-|15|TRBV6-1
CASSDGTARGEKLFF
TGTGCCAGCAGTGACGGGACAGCAAGAGGTGAAAAACTGTTTTTT
>TRBJ2-7|TRBD2|-|14|TRBV19
CASKHSGSGAEQYF
TGTGCCAGTAAGCATAGCGGGAGCGGGGCCGAGCAGTACTTC
>TRBJ2-7|TRBD2|-|18|TRBV28
CASIPIGPTREGSYEQYF
TGTGCCAGCATTCCTATAGGGCCTACGCGGGAGGGATCCTACGAGCAGTACTTC
>TRBJ2-5|-|-|14|TRBV30
CAWRGGRAGETQYF
TGTGCCTGGAGGGGAGGTCGGGCGGGGGAGACCCAGTACTTC
>TRBJ2-7|-|-|13|TRBV5-1
CASQGLQGYEQYF
TGCGCCAGCCAGGGGCTCCAAGGATACGAGCAGTACTTC
>TRBJ2-1|-|once|12|TRBV7-9
CASSSARNEQFF
TGTGCCAGCAGCTCCGCTAGAAATGAGCAGTTCTTC
>TRBJ2-7|-|-|12|TRBV28
CASSRRGYEQYF
TGTGCCAGCAGTAGGCGGGGCTACGAGCAGTACTTC
>TRBJ2-3|-|-|14|TRBV5-1
CASSLAGGTDTQYF
TGCGCCAGCAGCTTGGCCGGGGGCACAGATACGCAGTATTTT
>TRBJ2-2|TRBD2|-|15|TRBV18
CASSPPGGPKGELFF
TGTGCCAGCTCACCACCGGGAGGGCCGAAGGGGGAGCTGTTTTTT
>TRBJ2-5|TRBD2|-|16|TRBV19
CASSATGTSGQETQYF
TGTGCCAGTAGTGCTACCGGGACTAGCGGACAAGAGACCCAGTACTTC
>TRBJ2-1|TRBD1|-|15|TRBV6-6
CASGLTGGFTNEQFF
TGTGCCAGCGGACTCACAGGGGGCTTTACCAATGAGCAGTTCTTC
>TRBJ1-4|-|-|15|TRBV7-9
CASSPMDRTNEKLFF
TGTGCCAGCAGCCCGATGGACAGAACGAATGAAAAACTGTTTTTT
>TRBJ1-5|-|-|14|TRBV7-9
CASSLAQGDQPQHF
TGTGCCAGCAGCTTAGCGCAAGGGGATCAGCCCCAGCATTTT
>TRBJ2-7|-|once|15|TRBV2
CASSEGYRTSYEQYF
TGTGCCAGCAGTGAAGGGTACAGGACCTCCTACGAGCAGTACTTC
>TRBJ2-7|TRBD2|-|17|TRBV28
CASSLLEASGRPHEQYF
TGTGCCAGCAGTTTATTGGAAGCGAGCGGGAGGCCCCACGAGCAGTACTTC
>TRBJ2-1|-|-|14|TRBV11-3
CASSLGDSGYEQFF
TGTGCCAGCAGCTTAGGAGACTCTGGCTATGAGCAGTTCTTC
>TRBJ2-1|TRBD2|-|15|TRBV6-1
CASSEWNSGTNEQFF
TGTGCCAGCAGTGAATGGAATAGCGGGACCAATGAGCAGTTCTTC
>TRBJ2-7|-|-|16|TRBV9
CASSVGRGLGHHEQYF
TGTGCCAGCAGCGTAGGCCGGGGACTCGGGCATCACGAGCAGTACTTC
>TRBJ2-1|-|once|14|TRBV2
CASKVGQYYNEQFF
TGTGCCAGCAAGGTAGGACAGTACTACAATGAGCAGTTCTTC
>TRBJ1-1|TRBD1|-|14|TRBV7-9
CASSRTGDNTEAFF
TGTGCCAGCAGCCGGACAGGGGATAACACTGAAGCTTTCTTT
>TRBJ2-1|-|-|14|TRBV28
CASGPGPRGYEQFF
TGTGCCAGCGGGCCGGGACCTAGGGGGTATGAGCAGTTCTTC
>TRBJ2-7|TRBD1|-|15|TRBV5-6
CASSFRDRVIDEQYF
TGTGCCAGCAGCTTCCGGGACAGGGTGATCGACGAGCAGTACTTC
>TRBJ2-7|TRBD2|-|14|TRBV11-3
CASSPKREDYEQYF
TGTGCCAGCTCCCCCAAGCGGGAGGACTACGAGCAGTACTTC
>TRBJ2-5|TRBD2|-|15|TRBV2
CASSGYGLAEETQYF
TGTGCCAGCAGTGGATACGGACTAGCGGAAGAGACCCAGTACTTC
>TRBJ1-5|-|-|12|TRBV28
CASRSSNQPQHF
TGTGCCAGCAGGAGTAGCAATCAGCCCCAGCATTTT
>TRBJ2-7|-|-|14|TRBV28
CASSFSVGRYEQYF
TGTGCCAGCAGCTTCTCGGTAGGGAGGTACGAGCAGTACTTC
>TRBJ2-7|-|-|15|TRBV19
CASRKDGRSSYEQYF
TGTGCCAGTAGGAAGGACGGGAGATCCTCCTACGAGCAGTACTTC
>TRBJ2-7|TRBD1|-|15|TRBV27
CASSLTGGTNYEQYF
TGTGCCAGCAGTTTGACAGGGGGCACAAACTACGAGCAGTACTTC
>TRBJ2-1|-|-|14|TRBV21-1
CASSAPRGLDEQFF
TGTGCCAGCAGCGCCCCGCGGGGACTAGATGAGCAGTTCTTC
>TRBJ2-5|TRBD2|few|15|TRBV5-8
CASSSGTRTLETQYF
TGTGCCAGCAGCTCCGGGACTAGGACTTTAGAGACCCAGTACTTC
>TRBJ1-2|TRBD1|-|17|TRBV4-1
CASSVTGGLSKNYGYTF
TGCGCCAGCAGCGTTACAGGGGGGCTGTCGAAAAACTATGGCTACACCTTC